This T cell receptor (beta chain) was recorded in a study of blood T cell repertoires in COVID-19. Study overall: The analysed material was cDNA or gDNA that came from T cells, B-cell-depleted T cells, or PBMCs.

In the source study's methods: Amplification of reference gene primers provided the estimated nucleated cell counts. TCRdb's copy holds only in-frame clones and misses some; the assay was immunoSEQ multiplex PCR. From that table come the V and J calls and clone size; the DNA was used to work out D and trimming. The sample lists under 85,000 clones; 86% were seen once. The germline CDR1 and CDR2 sequences are SGHVS and FNYEAQ. The CDR3 contains 13 residues. Trimming left V 1 base short and J 6 bases short, with 7 bases between. This receptor was obtained from an elderly man in a cohort sampled during active COVID-19. Specimen: peripheral blood. The V call is TRBV7-6, the J call TRBJ1-5; unclear D gene. The CDR3, as DNA: TGTGCCAGCAGCTTAGTCGCTAGTCAGCCCCAGCATTTT. Translation gives CASSLVASQPQHF.